This entry describes one TCR beta chain. The data originate from a study of blood T cell repertoires in COVID-19. Study as a whole: Samples of COVID-19 (acute and convalescent) were obtained from the United States, Italy and Spain. PBMCs, B-cell-depleted T cells, or T cells were the source of the cDNA or gDNA that made up the material.

As originally analysed: Amplification of reference gene primers provided the estimated nucleated cell counts. The table came from immunoSEQ multiplex PCR; TCRdb's copy has only in-frame clones and leaves some out. V, J and clone size reflect that table, while D and trimming were determined from the DNA. In the table there are approximately 68,000 clones, about 86% of which are singletons. CDR3 length equals 13 residues. After removal of 7 bases from V and 3 bases from J, the junction contained 6 bases not matched to a gene. CDR1 SGHTA and CDR2 FQGNSA come from the germline V gene. The origin of this receptor is a man aged 45 to 65 with active COVID-19. The chain is built from TRBV7-2 and TRBJ2-7; TRBD2 aligns across 7 bases. Material for sequencing was peripheral blood. CDR3 residues: CASTWTGGYEQYF. CDR3 DNA sequence: TGTGCCAGCACTTGGACGGGGGGCTACGAGCAGTACTTC.